The 24 T cell receptor beta chains below were found in one sample sequenced in a study of blood T cell repertoires in COVID-19. Sequenced by immunoSEQ multiplex PCR; TCRdb stores in-frame clones only, minus some. There are 200,000 to 250,000 clones in the sample; approximately 80% occur only once, and approximately 1.3% lies in the top ten. The specimen sequenced was PBMCs or T cells enriched from blood (not recorded which). Every receptor here comes from a woman aged 40 to 50 with acute COVID-19.

The chain employs TRBV20-1 and TRBJ2-2; D might be TRBD1 (6 bases). V was cut by 3 bases and J by 4 bases, with 12 bases left in between. Germline CDR1 is DFQATT and CDR2 is SNEGSKA (reference sequence). This CDR3 region has 14 residues. CDR3 protein: CSASNRVGTGELFF. The CDR3 bases are TGCAGTGCTAGTAACAGGGTGGGCACCGGGGAGCTGTTTTTT.

This sequence joins TRBV7-8 and TRBJ1-2, with 7 bases identical to TRBD1. CDR1 SGHVS and CDR2 FQNEAQ come from the germline V gene. CDR3 length equals 15 residues. The J segment lost 3 bases and the V segment lost 5 bases, leaving 9 bases of the junction unmatched. The CDR3 here is CASSLSGQGDYGYTF. The CDR3 nucleotides read TGTGCCAGCAGCCTATCGGGCCAGGGGGACTATGGCTACACCTTC.

Written as DNA, the CDR3 is TGCAGCGTTTCCGGACAGGGTTGGGAAAAACTGTTTTTT. Protein: CSVSGQGWEKLFF. The gene calls are TRBV29-1 and TRBJ1-4, with TRBD1 matching over 8 bases. J was trimmed by 8 bases and V by 5 bases; bases with no gene match: 7. The CDR3 is 13 residues long. Looked up from germline, CDR1 is SQVTM and CDR2 is ANQGSEA. Combining the CDR3 with reference TRBV29-1 and TRBJ1-4 gives the whole variable domain SAVISQKPSRDICQRGTSLTIQCQVDSQVTMMFWYRQQPGQSLTLIATANQGSEATYESGFVIDKFPISRPNLTFSTLTVSNMSPEDSSIYLCSVSGQGWEKLFFGSGTQLSVL.

This chain connects TRBV5-4 to TRBJ2-1; 8 bases are shared with TRBD2. Germline V gene sequence: CDR1 SGHNT, CDR2 YYREEE (reference sequence). V dropped 0 bases and J dropped 4; count of bases not matched to a gene: 3. This CDR3 is 15 amino acids long. Here the CDR3 reads CASSLGTSSYNEQFF. In DNA form, the CDR3 reads TGTGCCAGCAGCTTGGGGACTAGCTCTTACAATGAGCAGTTCTTC.

This chain connects TRBV4-3 to TRBJ1-2, with 9 bases matching TRBD1. The CDR3 sequence is 15 residues long. V gave up 4 bases and J gave up 7 bases; unmatched junction bases: 10. Germline V gene data show CDR1 as LGHNA and CDR2 as YSLEER. DNA for the CDR3: TGCGCCAGCAGCCTAGAAACAGGGGGCGCCTCTGGCTACACCTTC. Protein: CASSLETGGASGYTF.

This clone was counted only a few times. The rearrangement uses TRBV5-1 and TRBJ2-2; 8 bases are shared with TRBD2. The CDR3 extends over 17 amino acids. Trimming at V came to 2 bases and at J to 4 bases, leaving 10 bases not matched to a gene. Germline V gives CDR1 SGHRS, CDR2 YFSETQ. CDR3 nucleotide sequence: TGCGCCAGCAGCTTTGCCGGGACTAGTGGGCCCACCGGGGAGCTGTTTTTT. It is translated as CASSFAGTSGPTGELFF. Looking up the rest from reference TRBV5-1 and TRBJ2-2 gives the full variable domain: KAGVTQTPRYLIKTRGQQVTLSCSPISGHRSVSWYQQTPGQGLQFLFEYFSETQRNKGNFPGRFSGRQFSNSRSEMNVSTLELGDSALYLCASSFAGTSGPTGELFFGEGSRLTVL.

This clone was observed a few times. V is TRBV2 and J is TRBJ1-1; D is unresolved. V was trimmed by 10 bases and J by 1 base, leaving 13 bases between them. Germline CDR1 and CDR2: SNHLY and FYNNEI. The CDR3 has 13 amino acids. The CDR3: CATGIRPNTEAFF. CDR3 coding DNA: TGTGCCACGGGGATTCGGCCGAACACTGAAGCTTTCTTT.

A remark on this clone: Other DNA variants within this sample encode the same CDR3. The chain employs TRBV7-3 and TRBJ2-1, with TRBD2 matching over 8 bases. The V segment lost 5 bases and the J segment 5 bases; nucleotides outside the gene matches: 5. This CDR3 has 14 amino acids. Per the germline V gene, CDR1 is SGHTA and CDR2 is FQGTGA. Here the CDR3 reads CASSPSGGNNEQFF. CDR3 nucleotide sequence: TGTGCCAGCAGCCCATCGGGGGGGAACAATGAGCAGTTCTTC. Filled out from reference TRBV7-3 and TRBJ2-1, the complete variable domain reads GAGVSQTPSNKVTEKGKYVELRCDPISGHTALYWYRQSLGQGPEFLIYFQGTGAADDSGLPNDRFFAVRPEGSVSTLKIQRTERGDSAVYLCASSPSGGNNEQFFGPGTRLTVL.

This clone was observed once. The V call is TRBV27, the J call TRBJ2-1; D possibly corresponds to TRBD2 (7 bases). The CDR3 covers 15 residues. The germline CDR1 and CDR2 sequences are MNHEY and SMNVEV (reference sequence). V lost 8 bases to trimming and J lost 1 base, with 15 bases between them. CDR3 DNA sequence: TGTGCCAGCCGCCGTGCGGGGGCTTCCTACAATGAGCAGTTCTTC. This gives the protein CASRRAGASYNEQFF.

The chain has TRBV28 and TRBJ1-2, with D uncertain. Germline assignment: CDR1 MDHEN and CDR2 SYDVKM. V lost 5 bases and J lost 5, with 15 bases in between. CDR3 length: 14 amino acids. The CDR3 nucleotides are TGTGCCAGCAGTGAGACCGGGATTAGGTATGGCTACACCTTC. Its translation is CASSETGIRYGYTF.

V gene TRBV12-3 or TRBV12-4 combines with J gene TRBJ2-1; D remains unclear. V was cut by 8 bases and J by 5 bases, with 7 bases left in between. CDR3 length: 11 amino acids. CDR3 residues: CASLFDNEQFF. CDR3 nucleotides: TGTGCCAGCCTGTTCGACAATGAGCAGTTCTTC.

This clone has only one observation. The chain recombines TRBV6-5 with TRBJ1-2; no reliable D call. Trimming stripped 0 bases from V and 5 bases from J, with 7 bases between. Germline assignment: CDR1 MNHEY and CDR2 SVGAGI. This CDR3 region has 13 residues. Written as DNA, the CDR3 is TGTGCCAGCAGTTACTCGGCGGATTATGGCTACACCTTC. This codes for CASSYSADYGYTF.

This chain uses TRBV4-2 with TRBJ1-5; 7 positions match TRBD1. This CDR3 is built from 18 residues. CDR1 is LGHNA, CDR2 YNFKEQ, per germline. The J segment lost 0 bases and the V segment lost 3 bases, leaving 11 bases of the junction unmatched. The CDR3 region is CASSQGAGTAYSNQPQHF. CDR3 coding DNA: TGTGCCAGCAGCCAGGGGGCCGGGACAGCTTATAGCAATCAGCCCCAGCATTTT.

V gene TRBV6-2 or TRBV6-3 combines with J gene TRBJ1-5; 10 bases are a match to TRBD1. Germline CDR1 is MNHEY and CDR2 is SVGEGT. The CDR3 sequence is 14 residues long. The trim removed 4 bases at V and 7 bases at J, leaving 4 bases unmatched. The CDR3 loop is CASSLWDRGQPQHF. The CDR3 DNA reads TGTGCCAGCAGTTTATGGGACAGGGGCCAGCCCCAGCATTTT.

This clone has only one observation. The chain employs TRBV20-1 and TRBJ2-5; D not certain. Germline V gene lookup returns CDR1 DFQATT and CDR2 SNEGSKA (reference sequence). V was clipped by 4 bases and J by 5 bases, with 5 bases between them. The CDR3 loop spans 10 amino acids. CDR3 in amino acids: CSANGETQYF. The CDR3 DNA sequence: TGCAGTGCTAACGGGGAGACCCAGTACTTC.

Only one count was recorded for this clone. The genes are TRBV5-1 and TRBJ1-1; D not certain. This CDR3 has 14 amino acids. The V gene's germline CDR1 is SGHRS and CDR2 YFSETQ. The V gene lost 4 bases and the J gene lost 0 bases, with 10 bases spanning the gap. CDR3 nucleotide sequence: TGCGCCAGCAGCCCAGAAATCATGAACACTGAAGCTTTCTTT. This sequence encodes CASSPEIMNTEAFF.

The chain has TRBV12-3 or TRBV12-4 and TRBJ2-7; no firm D call. Deletions cut 6 bases from V and 2 bases from J, with 8 bases between. The CDR3 loop spans 12 amino acids. The CDR3 here is CASSDGAYEQYF. CDR3 sequence (DNA): TGTGCCAGCAGCGACGGAGCCTACGAGCAGTACTTC.

The V gene is TRBV5-1, the J gene TRBJ2-1, with 9 bases aligning to TRBD2. The CDR3 covers 16 residues. The V gene's germline CDR1 is SGHRS and CDR2 YFSETQ. After removal of 0 bases from V and 3 bases from J, the junction contained 4 bases not matched to a gene. This CDR3 reads CASSLELAGLYNEQFF. DNA for the CDR3: TGCGCCAGCAGCTTGGAACTAGCGGGTCTCTACAATGAGCAGTTCTTC.

The gene calls are TRBV6-2 or TRBV6-3 and TRBJ2-1, with 11 positions matching TRBD1. The germline gives CDR1 MNHEY, CDR2 SVGEGT. The junction had 0 bases not matched to a gene; V was cut back by 2 bases and J by 3 bases. The CDR3 totals 15 residues. The CDR3 loop reads CASSYGTGGYNEQFF. For the CDR3, the DNA is TGTGCCAGCAGTTACGGGACAGGGGGCTACAATGAGCAGTTCTTC.

The chain couples TRBV24-1 to TRBJ1-4, with 9 bases that match TRBD1. Looked up from germline, CDR1 is KGHDR and CDR2 is SFDVKD. This CDR3 has 17 residues. J was trimmed by 3 bases and V by 3 bases; bases with no gene match: 7. The CDR3: CATSDTTGQGPNEKLFF. CDR3 coding DNA: TGTGCCACCAGTGATACGACGGGACAGGGTCCTAATGAAAAACTGTTTTTT.

The rearrangement joins TRBV28 to TRBJ2-3; the match to TRBD1 covers 8 bases. Germline assignment: CDR1 MDHEN and CDR2 SYDVKM. V shed 6 bases and J 7 bases; nucleotides not matched to a gene: 12. The CDR3 loop spans 15 amino acids. CDR3 sequence: CASSPQLTGANTQYF. The CDR3 nucleotides are TGTGCCAGCAGCCCCCAACTGACAGGGGCTAATACGCAGTATTTT.

This clone was counted once. The genes are TRBV27 and TRBJ1-2; no clear D. Trimming removed 3 bases from V and 4 bases from J, with 9 bases in between. The CDR3 is 13 residues long. In germline, CDR1 is MNHEY, CDR2 SMNVEV (reference sequence). The DNA for the CDR3 is TGTGCCAGCAGTTTGTCCTTCTCCTATGGCTACACCTTC. Amino acid sequence: CASSLSFSYGYTF.

V is TRBV27 and J is TRBJ1-2, with D possibly being TRBD1 (6 bases). Germline lookup yields CDR1 MNHEY and CDR2 SMNVEV (reference sequence). Trimming pared 0 bases from V and 4 bases from J, leaving 15 bases between. This CDR3 is built from 16 residues. In DNA form, the CDR3 reads TGTGCCAGCAGTTTATCGCAGATCCAGGGGATCTATGGCTACACCTTC. Amino acid sequence: CASSLSQIQGIYGYTF.

DNA of the CDR3: TGTGCCAGCAGCTTGGGACTAGCGGGAGGGCCTCGGACAGATACGCAGTATTTT. Its protein is CASSLGLAGGPRTDTQYF. The chain combines TRBV5-8 with TRBJ2-3; TRBD2 agrees at 14 bases. Trimming cost V 0 bases and J 3 bases; bases outside gene matches: 6. The CDR3 spans 18 residues. Per the germline V gene, CDR1 is SGHTS and CDR2 is YDEGEE.